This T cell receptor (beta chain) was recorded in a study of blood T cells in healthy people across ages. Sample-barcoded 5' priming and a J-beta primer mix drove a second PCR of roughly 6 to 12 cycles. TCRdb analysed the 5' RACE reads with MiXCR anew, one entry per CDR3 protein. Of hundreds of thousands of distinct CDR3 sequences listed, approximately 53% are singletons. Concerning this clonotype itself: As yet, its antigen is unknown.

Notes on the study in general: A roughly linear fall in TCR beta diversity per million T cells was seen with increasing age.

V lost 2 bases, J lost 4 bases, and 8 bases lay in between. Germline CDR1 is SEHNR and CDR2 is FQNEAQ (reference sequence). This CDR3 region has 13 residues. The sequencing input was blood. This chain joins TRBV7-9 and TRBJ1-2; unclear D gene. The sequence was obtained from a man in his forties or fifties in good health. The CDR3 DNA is TGTGCCAGCAGCTTACTTCCCGCCTATGGCTACACCTTC. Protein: CASSLLPAYGYTF.